This T cell receptor beta chain was observed in a study of HIV-infected patients and healthy controls. Study-level findings and limits: The authors saw processing only sixteen HIV-infected individuals as a major limitation on generality. Significantly higher mean Gini indices appeared in HIV-infected repertoires, possibly reflecting oligoclonality.

The repertoire came from unfractionated whole blood and reflected all unsorted peripheral T cells. The CDR3 length is 13 residues. V was pared by 7 bases and J by 1 base, with 10 bases between. CDR1 and CDR2 from the germline V gene are SGHRS and YFSETQ. This clonotype has ten or more counts. Antigen specificity is unknown. Alpha and beta constant-region primers primed reverse transcription of 400 to 500 ng RNA. Alpha and beta chain libraries were made separately by chain-specific third strand synthesis with multiplexing indices. Second strand synthesis was primed from the SP2 site. TCRdb re-derived calls from the 5' RACE reads in MiXCR, one entry per CDR3 protein. The table shows 15,000 to 20,000 distinct CDR3 sequences, with around a tenth occurring only once.

Sample: blood. This TCR came from an adult in good health. The chain couples TRBV5-1 to TRBJ2-3; no definite D call. The DNA of the CDR3 is TGCGCCAGCCTAGATCTTCGCACAGATACGCAGTATTTT. It is translated as CASLDLRTDTQYF. Filled out from reference TRBV5-1 and TRBJ2-3, the complete variable domain reads KAGVTQTPRYLIKTRGQQVTLSCSPISGHRSVSWYQQTPGQGLQFLFEYFSETQRNKGNFPGRFSGRQFSNSRSEMNVSTLELGDSALYLCASLDLRTDTQYFGPGTRLTVL.